This T cell receptor (beta chain) was recovered during a study of breast tumors, draining lymph nodes, adjacent tissues. This clonotype is medium-sized (0.01 to 0.1%) in the sample. Its antigen remains unidentified. Study-level points and caveats: Tumor T cell lymph node origin was a supported hypothesis, not proven. Compared with lymph nodes, tumors were less diverse; compared with nontumor tissue, more. Luminal-like breast cancer showed significantly greater tumor-nontumor repertoire similarity than basal-like breast cancer did.

Via MiXCR, TCRdb re-called the multiplex PCR reads, giving one row per CDR3 protein. The table includes 13,000 or so distinct CDR3 sequences, approximately 50% detected once. V lost 0 bases and J 8 bases, leaving 11 bases between the germline ends. Germline V gives CDR1 LGHNA, CDR2 YNFKEQ. This CDR3 contains 14 residues. Material for sequencing was tumor-adjacent breast tissue. The chain recombines TRBV4-2 with TRBJ2-1; no firm D call. The sequence was obtained from a female donor with breast cancer. Some clones in this sample may be carry-over from other donors' samples. The CDR3 coding sequence is TGTGCCAGCAGCCAAGATGTTGGATGGGATGAGCAGTTCTTC. Amino acids: CASSQDVGWDEQFF.